The 20 T cell receptor beta chains below were found in one sample sequenced in a study of T-cell reconstitution after alpha-beta-depleted transplantation in children. The TCRbeta library was prepared with unique molecular identifiers. Via MiXCR, TCRdb re-called the PCR reads, giving one row per CDR3 protein. The repertoire holds fewer than 550,000 distinct CDR3 sequences, over 9.5% seen once, with 12% to 15% in the top ten. The sample in question was PBMCs, mostly from graft donor cells, obtained 180 days after TCRalphabeta/CD19-depleted stem cell transplant. These receptors were obtained from a female patient between 2 and 15 years old who had a stem cell transplant for aplastic anemia, so the T cells may come from the graft donor.

The rearrangement uses TRBV28 and TRBJ2-1, with unresolved D. Germline V gene lookup returns CDR1 MDHEN and CDR2 SYDVKM. V shed 5 bases and J shed 6 bases, with 23 bases lying between them. The CDR3 is 17 amino acids. As DNA, the CDR3 is TGTGCCAGCAGTCTACGCCAAACCCAACTCGCCGTCAATGAGCAGTTCTTC. This sequence encodes CASSLRQTQLAVNEQFF.

The chain uses TRBV20-1 and TRBJ2-2, with TRBD1 matching 8 bases. Germline V gene sequence: CDR1 DFQATT, CDR2 SNEGSKA (reference sequence). J was trimmed by 6 bases and V by 5 bases; bases with no gene match: 8. The CDR3 extends over 14 amino acids. The CDR3 here is CSAWTGKGAGELFF. The CDR3 DNA follows: TGCAGTGCTTGGACAGGGAAGGGGGCCGGGGAGCTGTTTTTT.

This clonotype was picked up a small number of times. The J gene is TRBJ2-3, the V gene TRBV29-1; D is unclear. With 7 bases removed from V and 0 bases from J, the gap between germline ends came to 17 bases. The CDR3 covers 15 residues. From germline, CDR1 is SQVTM and CDR2 ANQGSEA. The CDR3: CSGKGYRSSTDTQYF. CDR3 in DNA: TGCAGCGGAAAGGGTTACAGAAGTAGCACAGATACGCAGTATTTT.

There are a few counts of this clonotype. This chain uses TRBV10-3 with TRBJ2-1; 11 bases are a match to TRBD2. Germline V gives CDR1 ENHRY, CDR2 SYGVKD. The CDR3 contains 18 residues. V lost 3 bases and J lost 0; bases outside the gene matches: 7. CDR3 nucleotide sequence: TGTGCCATCAGTGACCCGGGACTAGCGGAGAGCTCCTACAATGAGCAGTTCTTC. Protein: CAISDPGLAESSYNEQFF.

In its sample, this clonotype was seen a few times. The chain carries TRBV19 and TRBJ1-2; no clear D gene. The CDR3 loop spans 13 amino acids. Trimming took 8 bases from V and 6 from J, leaving 16 bases between them. Looked up from germline, CDR1 is LNHDA and CDR2 is SQIVND (reference sequence). This chain's CDR3 is CASGLRLWDGYTF. In nucleotides, the CDR3 is TGTGCCAGTGGACTGCGACTTTGGGATGGCTACACCTTC.

In this sample, this clonotype turned up a few times. The genes are TRBV12-3 or TRBV12-4 and TRBJ2-1; 10 positions match TRBD2. Trimming cost V 6 bases and J 0 bases; bases outside gene matches: 17. This CDR3 contains 20 residues. The CDR3 DNA reads TGTGCCAGCAGCCGTGGACTTCCCAGACTAGCGGGTAGCTCCTACAATGAGCAGTTCTTC. Its protein product is CASSRGLPRLAGSSYNEQFF.

Turning to this clonotype: A much larger clonotype is one base distant, so this may be a read error. In this CDR3 the conserved last residue, phenylalanine or tryptophan, is missing, so a read error is likely. The chain combines TRBV7-9 with TRBJ1-1; D unresolved. The germline V and J ends were trimmed by 3 bases and 0 bases, with 5 bases remaining between them. CDR3 length equals 13 residues. CDR1 and CDR2 (germline): SEHNR, FQNEAQ (reference sequence). The CDR3 DNA sequence: TGTGCCAGCAGCTTTTTTATGAACACTGAAGCTTTCTTA. This encodes CASSFFMNTEAFL.

The chain's CDR3 is CASTPRTDTTYEQYF. As DNA, the CDR3 is TGTGCCAGCACCCCGAGGACGGACACCACCTACGAGCAGTACTTC. The V call is TRBV25-1, the J call TRBJ2-7; D is perhaps TRBD1 (5 bases). V lost 7 bases to trimming and J lost 2 bases, with 18 bases between them. The germline V gene has CDR1 MGHDK and CDR2 SYGVNS. This CDR3 is built from 15 residues.

This chain connects TRBV20-1 to TRBJ2-3; D is tentatively TRBD1 or TRBD2 (6 bases each). Germline CDR1 is DFQATT and CDR2 is SNEGSKA (reference sequence). Trimming removed 4 bases at V and 4 bases at J, with 15 bases between. The CDR3 is 14 amino acids. The CDR3 sequence is CSATRDNHADTQYF. DNA of the CDR3: TGCAGTGCTACGCGGGACAATCACGCAGATACGCAGTATTTT.

The genes are TRBV21-1 and TRBJ2-7; the table names TRBD2, a call not compared with the DNA. TRBV21-1 is tagged as a pseudogene. CDR3 length: 17 residues. The chain's CDR3 is CASSKEIAGAVTYEQYV. The CDR3 DNA is TGTGCCAGCAGCAAAGAAATAGCGGGAGCCGTCACCTACGAGCAGTACGTC.

V and J are TRBV9 and TRBJ2-1; D not resolved. Germline loops: CDR1 SGDLS, CDR2 YYNGEE. The V end lost 4 bases, the J end lost 3 bases, and 14 bases lay between the germline ends. The CDR3 runs 15 residues. CDR3 loop: CASSQWAEFYNEQFF. CDR3 DNA sequence: TGTGCCAGCAGCCAATGGGCGGAGTTCTACAATGAGCAGTTCTTC.

This clonotype has just a few counts. V and J are TRBV4-1 and TRBJ2-2; 12 nucleotides match TRBD2. This CDR3 has 20 residues. CDR1 and CDR2 (germline): MGHRA, YSYEKL. Trimming at V came to 0 bases and at J to 9 bases, leaving 17 bases not matched to a gene. The CDR3 DNA reads as TGCGCCAGCAGCCAAGACCGCCCCGAGACTAGCGGGAGAATGTACCGGGAGCTGTTTTTT. It translates to CASSQDRPETSGRMYRELFF.

This clonotype has ten or more counts. The rearrangement uses TRBV2 and TRBJ1-5; TRBD1 matches 9 bases. Germline V CDR1 and CDR2: SNHLY, FYNNEI. The trim removed 5 bases at V and 3 bases at J, leaving 5 bases unmatched. CDR3 size: 15 residues. The CDR3 DNA reads TGTGCCAGCAGTCCGGGACAGGGACACAATCAGCCCCAGCATTTT. Its translation: CASSPGQGHNQPQHF.

This sequence joins TRBV19 and TRBJ1-1; 7 positions agree with TRBD1. V lost 7 bases and J lost 8; bases outside the gene matches: 10. The CDR3 contains 13 residues. Per the germline V gene, CDR1 is LNHDA and CDR2 is SQIVND (reference sequence). In nucleotides, the CDR3 is TGTGCCAGTACGCAACATGGAGGGGGCGAAGCTTTCTTT. As protein: CASTQHGGGEAFF.

This clonotype was seen a handful of times. V gene TRBV29-1 combines with J gene TRBJ2-1; perhaps TRBD2 as D (6 bases). CDR3 length: 11 amino acids. In germline, CDR1 is SQVTM, CDR2 ANQGSEA. As DNA, the CDR3 is TGCAGGGGGGGTACCTACAATGAGCAGTTCTTC. Its protein is CRGGTYNEQFF.

The chain couples TRBV27 to TRBJ2-1; no clear D. Trimming stripped 5 bases from V and 10 bases from J, with 12 bases between. Germline V gives CDR1 MNHEY, CDR2 SMNVEV (reference sequence). This CDR3 region has 12 residues. The CDR3 region has the DNA TGTGCCAGCAGTCCCCGGCAAGGAGAGCAGTTCTTC. This gives the protein CASSPRQGEQFF.

This clonotype has just a few counts. The chain is built from TRBV12-3 or TRBV12-4 and TRBJ1-1; D perhaps matches TRBD1 (5 bases). This CDR3 is 14 amino acids long. V lost 2 bases to trimming and J lost 4 bases, with 11 bases between them. CDR3 loop: CASSLSGQSTEAFF. The CDR3 nucleotides read TGTGCCAGCAGTTTATCGGGGCAGAGCACTGAAGCTTTCTTT.

V and J are TRBV6-1 and TRBJ2-7; TRBD1 matches 10 bases. J was trimmed by 3 bases and V by 5 bases; bases with no gene match: 13. Germline CDR1 reads MNHNS; CDR2 reads SASEGT. The CDR3 has 17 residues. Here the CDR3 reads CASSLPKGDRGSYEQYF. As DNA, the CDR3 is TGTGCCAGCAGTCTCCCAAAGGGGGACAGGGGTAGCTACGAGCAGTACTTC.

In its sample, this clonotype was seen many times. The chain links TRBV12-3 or TRBV12-4 to TRBJ1-1, with no clear D. CDR3 size: 11 residues. The ends were cut back, 6 bases at V and 1 base at J, with 3 bases in the middle. DNA for the CDR3: TGTGCCAGCAGCCCGAACACTGAAGCTTTCTTT. This encodes CASSPNTEAFF.

The V and J genes are TRBV24-1 and TRBJ2-2; 8 bases align to TRBD2. Losses at the gene ends were 0 bases for V and 2 bases for J; bases not matched to a gene: 4. The CDR3 is 17 residues long. In germline, CDR1 is KGHDR, CDR2 SFDVKD. The CDR3: CATSDLLTSGNTGELFF. The CDR3 nucleotides are TGTGCCACCAGTGATTTGCTAACTAGCGGAAACACCGGGGAGCTGTTTTTT.